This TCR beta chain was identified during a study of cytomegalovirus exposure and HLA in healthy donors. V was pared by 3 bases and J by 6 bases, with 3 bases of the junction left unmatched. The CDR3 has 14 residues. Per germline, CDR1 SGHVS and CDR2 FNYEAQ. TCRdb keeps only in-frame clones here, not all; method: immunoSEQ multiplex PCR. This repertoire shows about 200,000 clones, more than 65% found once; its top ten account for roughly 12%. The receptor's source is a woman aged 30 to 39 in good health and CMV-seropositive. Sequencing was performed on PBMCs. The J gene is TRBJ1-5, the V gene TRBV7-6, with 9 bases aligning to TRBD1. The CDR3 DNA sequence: TGTGCCAGCAGCTTGGGACAGGGTGGTCAGCCCCAGCATTTT. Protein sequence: CASSLGQGGQPQHF.